This T cell receptor (beta chain) emerged from a study of tumor-infiltrating lymphocytes in primary liver carcinoma. Production of TCR beta cDNA used roughly 0.55 ug total RNA together with a constant-region primer. For TCR beta, libraries were produced by three nested multiplex PCR rounds using slightly modified ARM-PCR. Both of the initial two PCR rounds ran for nine to eleven cycles and employed TRBV1-TRBV30 forward primers alongside a C-beta reverse primer. TCRdb independently ran MiXCR on the multiplex PCR reads; one entry per CDR3 protein. The sample shows about 23,000 distinct CDR3 sequences, approximately 80% of them seen only once. Extraction of RNA together with DNA used about 17-31 mg of unsorted bulk tissue. Patients were chronically HBV-infected and treatment-naive. Each sampled tumor had five separate regions taken from it. CDR1 MNHEY and CDR2 SVGAGI come from the germline V gene. The CDR3 length is 15 residues.

The J gene is TRBJ2-7, the V gene TRBV6-5; weak D call: TRBD1 (6 bases). The TCR was taken from a woman aged 25 to 39 with primary liver carcinoma and hepatitis B virus infection. The sequenced material came from liver tumor tissue from sampling region 5. As for subset: tumor region T5, tumor centre. The DNA of the CDR3 is TGTTCCAACAGTTACGAGGACAGCAGCTCCTACGAGCAGTACTTC. It encodes CSNSYEDSSSYEQYF.